Below are 18 T cell receptor beta chains sequenced from a single sample in a study of vaccination and CD4 T cells after COVID-19. For these receptors, no antigen is known. An Oncomine TCR Beta short-read assay was used to sequence the DNA from cultured CD4+ T cells. TCRdb ran MiXCR on the PCR reads and lists one entry per CDR3 protein. Altogether about 14,000 distinct CDR3 sequences are present, nearly 45% being singletons, with the ten largest covering around 8%. The treatment was: approximately nine-day PBMC culture with coronavirus spike peptide pools or control peptides (ViraFEST assay). Sequencing used CD4+ T cells from blood, cultured in vitro, obtained after SARS-CoV-2 vaccination. These receptors were taken from a human donor who had recovered from COVID-19.

The chain carries TRBV15 and TRBJ2-1; 15 nucleotides line up with TRBD2. Trimming took 4 bases from V and 2 from J; bases not matched to a gene: 9. This CDR3 has 19 amino acids. Per the germline V gene, CDR1 is LNHNV and CDR2 is YYDKDF (reference sequence). The CDR3 nucleotides read TGTGCCACCAGCAACGGAGGGACTAGCGGGAGGTCCCCCTACAATGAGCAGTTCTTC. As protein: CATSNGGTSGRSPYNEQFF.

The chain employs TRBV7-6 and TRBJ2-7; D is perhaps TRBD1 (5 bases). This CDR3 is 15 amino acids long. Trimming pared 2 bases from V and 2 bases from J, leaving 13 bases between. Germline CDR1 is SGHVS and CDR2 is FNYEAQ. The CDR3 DNA reads as TGTGCCAGCAGCTTATACGTCGACAGAGCCTACGAGCAGTACTTC. Translating it yields CASSLYVDRAYEQYF.

In its sample, this clonotype was seen a few times. The chain links TRBV4-2 to TRBJ2-3, with TRBD1 matching over 7 bases. Germline-derived CDR1 and CDR2 are LGHNA and YNFKEQ. V trimming: 0 bases; J trimming: 0 bases; junction bases outside the gene matches: 0. The CDR3 runs to 15 residues. Written as DNA, the CDR3 is TGTGCCAGCAGCCAAGACAGGGGGAGCACAGATACGCAGTATTTT. Protein product: CASSQDRGSTDTQYF.

The chain carries TRBV6-1 and TRBJ2-7; tentatively, D is TRBD1 or TRBD2 (5 bases each). Germline V gives CDR1 MNHNS, CDR2 SASEGT. The V gene lost 5 bases and the J gene lost 10 bases, with 18 bases spanning the gap. The CDR3 sequence is 13 residues long. CDR3 nucleotides: TGTGCCAGCAGTCGTTCCAGGGACGGGGATCAGTACTTC. Residues: CASSRSRDGDQYF.

The V and J genes are TRBV6-1 and TRBJ2-7; D is possibly TRBD2 (6 bases). CDR3 length: 15 residues. Germline loops: CDR1 MNHNS, CDR2 SASEGT. Trimming removed 1 base from V and 0 bases from J, with 10 bases in between. The CDR3 protein is CASSEGDSPSYEQYF. The CDR3 DNA is TGTGCCAGCAGTGAAGGGGACTCCCCCTCCTACGAGCAGTACTTC.

The count of this clonotype is one. The rearrangement links TRBV2 to TRBJ1-4; no reliable D call. The ends were cut back, 4 bases at V and 8 bases at J, with 11 bases in the middle. Germline CDR1 is SNHLY and CDR2 is FYNNEI. There are 13 residues in the CDR3. This chain's CDR3 is CASSVVGGEKLFF. CDR3 in DNA: TGTGCCAGCAGTGTGGTCGGAGGAGAAAAACTGTTTTTT. Supplemented by reference TRBV2 and TRBJ1-4, the full variable domain reads EPEVTQTPSHQVTQMGQEVILRCVPISNHLYFYWYRQILGQKVEFLVSFYNNEISEKSEIFDDQFSVERPDGSNFTLKIRSTKLEDSAMYFCASSVVGGEKLFFGSGTQLSVL.

This clonotype has just a few counts. This sequence joins TRBV20-1 and TRBJ1-5; D gene uncertain. Germline V gene lookup returns CDR1 DFQATT and CDR2 SNEGSKA (reference sequence). This CDR3 spans 13 amino acids. Trimming took 7 bases from V and 0 from J, leaving 10 bases between them. The CDR3 protein is CSVVADSNQPQHF. DNA for the CDR3: TGCAGTGTTGTAGCAGATAGCAATCAGCCCCAGCATTTT.

In its sample, this clonotype was seen a few times. This chain links TRBV20-1 with TRBJ1-5, with a possible D match to TRBD1 (6 bases). This CDR3 region has 15 residues. V dropped 2 bases and J dropped 0 bases, with 11 bases sitting between them. Germline V lookup: CDR1 DFQATT, CDR2 SNEGSKA (reference sequence). The DNA for the CDR3 is TGCAGTGCTAGACAGGACAGCCATAGCAATCAGCCCCAGCATTTT. Protein product: CSARQDSHSNQPQHF.

This clonotype showed up just a few times. The chain has TRBV6-4 and TRBJ2-3, with D possibly TRBD1 on 5 matching bases. Germline CDR1 is MRHNA and CDR2 is SNTAGT. The length of the CDR3 is 14 residues. The germline V and J ends were trimmed by 2 bases and 2 bases, with 8 bases remaining between them. The CDR3 DNA follows: TGTGCCAGCAGTGACAGGGGAACCACAGATACGCAGTATTTT. This sequence encodes CASSDRGTTDTQYF.

V is TRBV7-3 and J is TRBJ2-7; 10 nucleotides agree with TRBD2. The V gene's germline CDR1 is SGHTA and CDR2 FQGTGA. With 4 bases clipped from V and 3 bases from J, the junction kept 0 bases outside the gene matches. This CDR3 contains 13 residues. CDR3 DNA sequence: TGTGCCAGCAGCTGGACTAGCGGCTACGAGCAGTACTTC. It encodes CASSWTSGYEQYF.

This chain uses TRBV7-3 with TRBJ2-2; 8 nucleotides line up with TRBD2. Germline V CDR1 and CDR2: SGHTA, FQGTGA. The trim removed 2 bases at V and 6 bases at J, leaving 20 bases unmatched. The CDR3 is 20 residues long. Here the CDR3 reads CASSLFKPEVVAGFAGELFF. CDR3 DNA sequence: TGTGCCAGCAGCTTATTCAAGCCTGAGGTGGTAGCGGGATTTGCCGGGGAGCTGTTTTTT.

Only a few counts were recorded for this clonotype. The chain carries TRBV6-1 and TRBJ2-2, with D possibly being TRBD2 (6 bases). The V and J ends lost 6 bases and 2 bases respectively, with 16 bases between them. Germline CDR1 MNHNS, CDR2 SASEGT. The CDR3 runs 16 residues. The CDR3 region has the DNA TGTGCCAGCAGATCCCCAGGGAGGTTAAACACCGGGGAGCTGTTTTTT. Its protein is CASRSPGRLNTGELFF.

Sample share makes this clonotype medium-sized. The chain couples TRBV28 to TRBJ2-3; 9 nucleotides line up with TRBD2. CDR3 length: 16 residues. After removal of 10 bases from V and 3 bases from J, the junction contained 14 bases not matched to a gene. Germline loops: CDR1 MDHEN, CDR2 SYDVKM. CDR3 sequence (DNA): TGTGCCACCCTGATCGGCGGGAGGGGGTTAACAGATACGCAGTATTTT. It codes for CATLIGGRGLTDTQYF.

This chain joins TRBV6-1 and TRBJ1-2; a weak D match, TRBD1 (6 bases). Germline CDR1 is MNHNS and CDR2 is SASEGT. The CDR3 covers 13 residues. The germline V and J ends were trimmed by 6 bases and 6 bases, with 14 bases remaining between them. The CDR3 reads CASRMRGVDGYTF. As DNA, the CDR3 is TGTGCCAGCAGGATGAGGGGGGTCGATGGCTACACCTTC.

V is TRBV7-4 and J is TRBJ2-5, with 7 bases identical to TRBD2. From germline, CDR1 is SGHVT and CDR2 SQSDAQ. The CDR3 runs 15 residues. V gave up 5 bases and J gave up 2 bases; unmatched junction bases: 8. CDR3 residues: CASSVGSGTQETQYF. In DNA form, the CDR3 reads TGTGCCAGCAGCGTAGGGAGCGGGACGCAAGAGACCCAGTACTTC.

The V and J genes are TRBV20-1 and TRBJ2-7; D may correspond to TRBD1 or TRBD2 (5 bases each). CDR1 and CDR2 from the germline V gene are DFQATT and SNEGSKA (reference sequence). This CDR3 contains 13 residues. The CDR3 DNA is TGCGGGATCGGGCAGGGACCGGTCTACGAGCAGTACTTC. The encoded protein is CGIGQGPVYEQYF.

In this sample, this clonotype turned up a few times. V and J are TRBV27 and TRBJ1-6; D call uncertain. There are 14 residues in the CDR3. Germline V gene data show CDR1 as MNHEY and CDR2 as SMNVEV (reference sequence). Trimming removed 6 bases at V and 7 bases at J, with 13 bases between. The CDR3 protein is CASSSRSGNSPLHF. In nucleotides, the CDR3 is TGTGCCAGCAGCTCCCGCTCTGGGAATTCACCCCTCCACTTT.

This chain uses TRBV27 with TRBJ1-1; D is uncertain. This CDR3 has 13 residues. The V and J ends lost 2 bases and 1 base respectively, with 5 bases between them. Per the germline V gene, CDR1 is MNHEY and CDR2 is SMNVEV (reference sequence). The CDR3 spells CASSLGRNTEAFF. CDR3 in DNA: TGTGCCAGCAGTTTAGGGAGGAACACTGAAGCTTTCTTT.